This entry concerns a single T cell receptor (beta chain). Its cognate antigen is unknown. The sample is drawn from a study of cytomegalovirus exposure and HLA in healthy donors. Whole-study results and caveats: Specificity of three CMV-associated chains for CMV antigens was verified in vitro.

CDR3 size: 13 residues. J lost 6 bases, V lost 5 bases, and 2 bases had no gene match. Germline values: CDR1 LNHNV, CDR2 YYDKDF (reference sequence). PCR was performed using 60 Vbeta and 13 Jbeta primers. Clones were read by immunoSEQ multiplex PCR, and TCRdb kept only the in-frame ones, dropping some. The sample contains some 120,000 clones, about 80% of which appear only once. The TCR originated in a human donor in good health. The sample was PBMCs. The V call is TRBV15, the J call TRBJ2-4, with 9 nucleotides matching TRBD1. The CDR3 sequence: CATSWGQGNIQYF. CDR3 coding DNA: TGTGCCACCAGCTGGGGACAGGGAAACATTCAGTACTTC.